A single T cell receptor beta chain is shown here with its context. The data originate from a study of blood T cell repertoires in COVID-19. About the study: Sites across the United States, Italy and Spain contributed samples from acute and convalescent COVID-19. PBMCs, B-cell-depleted T cells, or T cells provided the cDNA or gDNA that made up the material.

This CDR3 region has 16 residues. Unmatched junction bases numbered 9, after V lost 2 bases and J lost 8 bases. Germline V CDR1 and CDR2: MGHDK, SYGVNS. The repertoire was sequenced with immunoSEQ multiplex PCR; TCRdb's copy has only in-frame clones and lacks some. The table records over 25,000 clones, over 75% of them present only once. The specimen sequenced was peripheral blood. The sequence derives from a woman in her sixties with active COVID-19. The chain is built from TRBV25-1 and TRBJ2-2, with 9 bases lining up with TRBD2. The CDR3 protein is CASSERSGRSGGELFF. The CDR3 DNA follows: TGTGCCAGCAGTGAACGGAGCGGGAGGTCGGGGGGGGAGCTGTTTTTT.